A single sample gave rise to the 3 T cell receptor beta chains below, sequenced in a study of CD8 T cells in ankylosing spondylitis. TCRdb called the 5' RACE reads again in MiXCR, with one record for every CDR3 protein. The sample lists about 220,000 distinct CDR3 sequences, roughly 24% occurring once. The sequenced sample consisted of blood, either unsorted or a sorted T cell fraction (not recorded which). The receptors were gathered from a male donor with ankylosing spondylitis or in good health (not recorded which).

This clonotype was counted once. This rearrangement joins TRBV4-2 to TRBJ1-4; D not certain. The CDR3 runs 15 residues. The V and J ends lost 4 bases and 0 bases respectively, with 9 bases between them. The germline V gene has CDR1 LGHNA and CDR2 YNFKEQ. CDR3 sequence (DNA): TGTGCCAGCAGCCTCGTCACCGCAACTAATGAAAAACTGTTTTTT. Its translation: CASSLVTATNEKLFF.

The chain recombines TRBV12-3 or TRBV12-4 with TRBJ2-1, with 9 bases aligning to TRBD2. With 4 bases clipped from V and 15 bases from J, the junction kept 7 bases outside the gene matches. The CDR3 loop spans 12 amino acids. The CDR3 nucleotides read TGTGCCAGCAGTTCCAAGCGGGAGGCTGGGTTCTTC. Amino acids: CASSSKREAGFF.

V gene TRBV12-3 or TRBV12-4 combines with J gene TRBJ2-7; 8 nucleotides line up with TRBD2. The CDR3 contains 14 residues. Losses at the gene ends were 4 bases for V and 6 bases for J; bases not matched to a gene: 8. CDR3 region: CASSSSGSFREQYF. The CDR3 bases are TGTGCCAGCAGTTCAAGCGGGAGCTTTCGCGAGCAGTACTTC.